This is a list of T cell receptor beta chains from one sample in a study of identical twins' blood T cells. One entry per CDR3 protein results from TCRdb running MiXCR on the 5' RACE reads. The sample has roughly 340,000 distinct CDR3 sequences, 28% seen once. The sequenced sample was PBMCs. These TCRs come from a woman aged 18 to 49 in good health. CDR3s leave out the opening cysteine and the closing phenylalanine or tryptophan. The D gene is left open where the match is weak.

V | D | CDR3
TRBV19 | - | ASRLSGVTGELF
TRBV6-6 | - | ASSSEVNYEQY
TRBV11-2 | TRBD2 | ASSPISGKTQY
TRBV2 | - | ASSQDGTEAF
TRBV7-8 | - | ASSLAYPVNEQF
TRBV5-6 | - | ASSLPSLPEAF
TRBV5-1 | - | ASNQQGSSTDTQY
TRBV11-2 | - | ASSTRQRVAKNIQY
TRBV12-3/TRBV12-4 | - | ASSLNVHTEAF
TRBV29-1 | - | SALQNTEAF
TRBV7-8 | - | ASTLGHLYEQY
TRBV6-2/TRBV6-3 | - | ASTNLERSYGYT
TRBV7-2 | - | ASSSDWTGANVLT
TRBV29-1 | TRBD2 | SAKTSGVSYNEQF
TRBV5-1 | - | ASSRTGFNEQF
TRBV4-1 | - | ASSQVVTGYGYT
TRBV6-6 | - | ASSYSILGNQPQH
TRBV11-2 | TRBD2 | ASSSIATSGPYNEQF
TRBV6-1 | - | ASTPGRWSREKLF
TRBV7-2 | - | ASSLHPNTEAF
TRBV11-2 | TRBD2 | ASSPGLAGGELF
TRBV20-1 | TRBD1 | SAGQGLVYEQY
TRBV5-1 | - | ASSLGRSEKLF
TRBV9 | - | ASSVGTTANYGYT
TRBV20-1 | - | SARRRSTEAF
TRBV6-6 | - | ASSYAGDNQPQH
TRBV16 | - | ASSQSPAFSNQPQH
TRBV11-2 | TRBD1 | ASSHGTDLRDGYT
TRBV20-1 | TRBD1 | SELQGITEAF
TRBV6-6 | TRBD1 | ASSPGTGNNYGYT
TRBV20-1 | - | SARVLTYNEQF
TRBV12-3/TRBV12-4 | TRBD1 | ASRPGQAQNTEAF
TRBV11-2 | - | ASSLAWGPDYEQY
TRBV7-2 | - | ASSKQRYFNYGYT
TRBV29-1 | - | SVVMDSDQPQH
TRBV12-3/TRBV12-4 | TRBD1 | ASSSKGAGGNTIY
TRBV12-3/TRBV12-4 | TRBD2 | ASSLTSGRGAGELF
TRBV7-2 | - | ASSLASAPAAF
TRBV20-1 | - | SAVSGQSSGDTIY
TRBV5-1 | - | ASSLTGGVSGPQH
TRBV18 | - | ASSPRNVGAFGGAF
TRBV25-1 | - | ASNRRNTEAF
TRBV5-6 | - | ASSFRQLYEQY
TRBV6-2/TRBV6-3 | - | ASGGLNNEQF
TRBV19 | - | ASREPGTDTQY